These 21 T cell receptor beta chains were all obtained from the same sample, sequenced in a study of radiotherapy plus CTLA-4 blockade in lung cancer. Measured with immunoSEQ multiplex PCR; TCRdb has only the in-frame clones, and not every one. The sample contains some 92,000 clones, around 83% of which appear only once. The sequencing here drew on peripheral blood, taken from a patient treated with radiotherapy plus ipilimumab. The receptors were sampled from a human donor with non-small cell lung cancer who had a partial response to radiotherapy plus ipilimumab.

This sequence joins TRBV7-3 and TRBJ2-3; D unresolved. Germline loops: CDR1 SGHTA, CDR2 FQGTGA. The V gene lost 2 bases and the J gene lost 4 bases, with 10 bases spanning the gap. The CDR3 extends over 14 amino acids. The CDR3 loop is CASSLEPLADTQYF. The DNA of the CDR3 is TGTGCCAGCAGCTTAGAGCCCCTCGCAGATACGCAGTATTTT.

The CDR3 sequence is CASSLWQREQYF. The CDR3 bases are TGTGCCAGCAGTTTATGGCAGCGCGAGCAGTACTTC. V is TRBV28 and J is TRBJ2-7; no firm D call. The length of the CDR3 is 12 residues. The germline V gene has CDR1 MDHEN and CDR2 SYDVKM. Trimming removed 0 bases at V and 6 bases at J, with 6 bases between.

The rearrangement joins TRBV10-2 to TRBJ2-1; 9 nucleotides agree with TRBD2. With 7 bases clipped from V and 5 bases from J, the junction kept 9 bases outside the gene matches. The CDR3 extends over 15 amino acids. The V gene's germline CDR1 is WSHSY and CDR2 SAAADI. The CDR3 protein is CASTWRLAGNNEQFF. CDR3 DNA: TGCGCCAGCACTTGGCGTCTAGCGGGAAACAATGAGCAGTTCTTC.

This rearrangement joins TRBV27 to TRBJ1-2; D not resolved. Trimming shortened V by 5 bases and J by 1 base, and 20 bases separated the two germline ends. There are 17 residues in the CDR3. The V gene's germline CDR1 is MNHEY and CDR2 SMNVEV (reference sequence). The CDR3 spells CASSNLLVGLNNYGYTF. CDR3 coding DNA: TGTGCCAGCAGTAACCTACTAGTGGGCCTAAATAACTATGGCTACACCTTC.

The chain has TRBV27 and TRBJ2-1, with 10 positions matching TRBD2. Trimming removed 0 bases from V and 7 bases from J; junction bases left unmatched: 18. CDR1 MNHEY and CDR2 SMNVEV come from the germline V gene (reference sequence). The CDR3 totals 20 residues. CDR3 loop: CASSLSPGSGRGYRQNEQFF. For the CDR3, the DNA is TGTGCCAGCAGTTTATCACCAGGGAGCGGGAGGGGTTACCGTCAAAATGAGCAGTTCTTC.

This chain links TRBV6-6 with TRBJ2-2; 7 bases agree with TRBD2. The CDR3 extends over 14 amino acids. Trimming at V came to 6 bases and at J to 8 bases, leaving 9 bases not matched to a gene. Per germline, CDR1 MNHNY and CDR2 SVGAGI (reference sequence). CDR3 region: CASSLLAVPGELFF. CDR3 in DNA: TGTGCCAGCAGCCTCCTAGCGGTCCCGGGGGAGCTGTTTTTT.

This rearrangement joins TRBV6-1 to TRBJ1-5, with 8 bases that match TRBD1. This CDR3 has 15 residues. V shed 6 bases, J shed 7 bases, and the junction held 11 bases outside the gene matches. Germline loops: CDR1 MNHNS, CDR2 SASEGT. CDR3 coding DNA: TGTGCCAGCAGCGCTGGACAGGGTCAAGGGCAGCCCCAGCATTTT. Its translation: CASSAGQGQGQPQHF.

CDR3 bases: TGTGCCAGCAGCAAGACAGGGGGCAGGGACACTGAAGCTTTCTTT. Translated: CASSKTGGRDTEAFF. V gene TRBV7-2 combines with J gene TRBJ1-1, with TRBD1 identical over 10 bases. Germline V gives CDR1 SGHTA, CDR2 FQGNSA. V was clipped by 5 bases and J by 3 bases; unmatched bases: 6. This CDR3 spans 15 amino acids.

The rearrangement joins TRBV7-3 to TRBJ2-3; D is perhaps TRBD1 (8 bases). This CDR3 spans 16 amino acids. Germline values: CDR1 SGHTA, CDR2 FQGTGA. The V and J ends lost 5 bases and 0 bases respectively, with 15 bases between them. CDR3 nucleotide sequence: TGTGCCAGCAGCCCTCAACAGGGGGGGAGCACAGATACGCAGTATTTT. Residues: CASSPQQGGSTDTQYF.

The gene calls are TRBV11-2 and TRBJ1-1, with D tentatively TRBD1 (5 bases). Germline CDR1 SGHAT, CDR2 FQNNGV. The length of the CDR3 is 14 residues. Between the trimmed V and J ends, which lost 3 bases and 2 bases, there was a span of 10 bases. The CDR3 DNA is TGTGCCAGCAGCTTGGGGGGGGTTAACACTGAAGCTTTCTTT. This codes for CASSLGGVNTEAFF.

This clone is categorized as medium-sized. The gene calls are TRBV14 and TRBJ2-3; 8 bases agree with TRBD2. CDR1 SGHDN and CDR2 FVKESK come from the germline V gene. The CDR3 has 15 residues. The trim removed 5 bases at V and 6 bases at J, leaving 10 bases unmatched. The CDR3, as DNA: TGTGCCAGCAGCTCCACAGCGGGAGTTGCCGATACGCAGTATTTT. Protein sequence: CASSSTAGVADTQYF.

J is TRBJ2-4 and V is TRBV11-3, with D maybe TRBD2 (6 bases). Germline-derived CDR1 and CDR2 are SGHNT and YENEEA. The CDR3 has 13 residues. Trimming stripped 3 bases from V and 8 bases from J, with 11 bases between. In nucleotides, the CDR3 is TGTGCCAGCAGCTTGGGGGGAGTTGACATTCAGTACTTC. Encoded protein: CASSLGGVDIQYF.

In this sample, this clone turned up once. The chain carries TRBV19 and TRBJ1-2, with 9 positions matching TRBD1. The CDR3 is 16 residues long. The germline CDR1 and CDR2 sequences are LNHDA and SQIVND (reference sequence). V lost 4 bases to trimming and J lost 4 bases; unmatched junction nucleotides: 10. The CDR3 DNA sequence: TGTGCCAGTAGTACGGCGACAGGGGGTTGGGTCTATGGCTACACCTTC. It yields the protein CASSTATGGWVYGYTF.

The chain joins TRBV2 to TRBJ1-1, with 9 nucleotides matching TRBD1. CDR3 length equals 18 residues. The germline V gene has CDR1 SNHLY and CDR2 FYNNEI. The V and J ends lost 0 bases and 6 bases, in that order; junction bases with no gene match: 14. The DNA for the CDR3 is TGTGCCAGCAGTGAAGCGCTGGGACAGGGTAAGTATATGGCTGAAGCTTTCTTT. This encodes CASSEALGQGKYMAEAFF.

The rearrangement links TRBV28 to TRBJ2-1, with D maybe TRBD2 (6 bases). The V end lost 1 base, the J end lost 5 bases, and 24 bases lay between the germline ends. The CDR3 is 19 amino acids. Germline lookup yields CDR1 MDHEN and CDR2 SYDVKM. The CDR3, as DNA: TGTGCCAGCAGTTTATCCCGGGGGATCGGAGGGCTCTGGGACAATGAGCAGTTCTTC. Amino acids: CASSLSRGIGGLWDNEQFF.

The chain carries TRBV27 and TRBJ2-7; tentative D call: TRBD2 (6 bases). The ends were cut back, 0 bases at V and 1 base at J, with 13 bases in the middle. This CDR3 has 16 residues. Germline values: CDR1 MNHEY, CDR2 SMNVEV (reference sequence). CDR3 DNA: TGTGCCAGCAGTTTATCCGCCGGGAGTGGGTCCTACGAGCAGTACTTC. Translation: CASSLSAGSGSYEQYF.

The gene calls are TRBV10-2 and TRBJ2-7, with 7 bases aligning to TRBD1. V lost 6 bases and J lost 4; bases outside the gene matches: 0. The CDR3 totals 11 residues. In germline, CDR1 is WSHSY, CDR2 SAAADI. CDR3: CASRQGYEQYF. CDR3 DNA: TGCGCCAGCAGACAGGGGTACGAGCAGTACTTC.

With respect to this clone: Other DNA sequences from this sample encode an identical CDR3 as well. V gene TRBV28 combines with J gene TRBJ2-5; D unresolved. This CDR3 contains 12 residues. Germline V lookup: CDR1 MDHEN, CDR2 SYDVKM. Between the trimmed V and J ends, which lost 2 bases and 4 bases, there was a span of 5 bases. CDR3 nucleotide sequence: TGTGCCAGCAGTTTACCGGGAGAGACCCAGTACTTC. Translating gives CASSLPGETQYF.

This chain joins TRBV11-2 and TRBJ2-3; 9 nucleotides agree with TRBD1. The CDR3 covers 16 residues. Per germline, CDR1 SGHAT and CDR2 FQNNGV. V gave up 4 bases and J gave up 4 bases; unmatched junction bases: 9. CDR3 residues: CASSSTGTGLSDTQYF. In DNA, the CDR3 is TGTGCCAGCAGCTCGACCGGGACAGGGCTATCAGATACGCAGTATTTT. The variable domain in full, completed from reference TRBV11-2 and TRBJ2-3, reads EAGVAQSPRYKIIEKRQSVAFWCNPISGHATLYWYQQILGQGPKLLIQFQNNGVVDDSQLPKDRFSAERLKGVDSTLKIQPAKLEDSAVYLCASSSTGTGLSDTQYFGPGTRLTVL.

The CDR3 sequence is CASSMGQGLYDTQYF. In nucleotides, the CDR3 is TGTGCCAGTAGTATGGGACAGGGGCTTTACGATACGCAGTATTTT. The chain is built from TRBV19 and TRBJ2-3; 10 bases line up with TRBD1. The V and J ends lost 3 bases and 6 bases, in that order; junction bases with no gene match: 6. The CDR3 is 15 amino acids. The germline V gene encodes CDR1 LNHDA and CDR2 SQIVND (reference sequence).

Here the CDR3 reads CASSFRTSSEQYF. The CDR3 DNA is TGTGCCAGCAGTTTCCGGACTAGTTCCGAGCAGTACTTC. This chain links TRBV6-1 with TRBJ2-7, with 7 positions matching TRBD2. CDR1 and CDR2 from the germline V gene are MNHNS and SASEGT. V dropped 5 bases and J dropped 6; count of bases not matched to a gene: 7. The CDR3 runs to 13 residues.